The 8 T cell receptor beta chains in this list originate from one sample, sequenced in a study of cytomegalovirus exposure and HLA in healthy donors. Use of 60 Vbeta and 13 Jbeta primers characterized the PCR. Clones were sequenced by immunoSEQ multiplex PCR, and TCRdb holds only the in-frame ones, with some missing. The table has about 130,000 clones, roughly 80% seen once. Sequencing was carried out using PBMCs. The source of these receptors is a man younger than 30 in good health and CMV-seropositive.

The chain carries TRBV6-1 and TRBJ2-7; D possibly corresponds to TRBD1 (6 bases). The length of the CDR3 is 14 residues. Germline V lookup: CDR1 MNHNS, CDR2 SASEGT. The ends were cut back, 3 bases at V and 2 bases at J, with 11 bases in the middle. CDR3 amino acids: CASSDWGPAYEQYF. The DNA for the CDR3 is TGTGCCAGCAGTGATTGGGGGCCGGCCTACGAGCAGTACTTC.

The chain combines TRBV29-1 with TRBJ2-1; D unclear. V was trimmed by 3 bases and J by 3 bases, leaving 6 bases between them. CDR1 is SQVTM, CDR2 ANQGSEA, per germline. The CDR3 runs to 12 residues. The CDR3 is CSVEGSYNEQFF. Written as DNA, the CDR3 is TGCAGCGTTGAGGGCAGCTACAATGAGCAGTTCTTC.

The chain employs TRBV18 and TRBJ1-5; tentative D call: TRBD1 (5 bases). CDR1 is KGHSH and CDR2 is LQKENI in the germline V gene. Between the trimmed V and J ends, which lost 3 bases and 3 bases, there was a span of 12 bases. The CDR3 covers 15 residues. In DNA form, the CDR3 reads TGTGCCAGCTCACCGGACGGGGGGACCAATCAGCCCCAGCATTTT. Protein product: CASSPDGGTNQPQHF.

The chain recombines TRBV15 with TRBJ1-5; 8 bases are a match to TRBD1. V gave up 2 bases and J gave up 3 bases; unmatched junction bases: 9. The CDR3 is 17 residues long. Germline V gene data show CDR1 as LNHNV and CDR2 as YYDKDF (reference sequence). The CDR3 DNA reads as TGTGCCACCAGCAGAAGGACAGGGAACCTCCTCAATCAGCCCCAGCATTTT. It encodes CATSRRTGNLLNQPQHF.

This clone showed up just once. V usage is TRBV4-1 and J usage is TRBJ1-1; D is unclear. The CDR3 length is 13 residues. V lost 1 base, J lost 6 bases, and 9 bases lay in between. Germline V lookup: CDR1 MGHRA, CDR2 YSYEKL. The CDR3 region has the DNA TGCGCCAGCAGCCAAGGCCGGTCATCTGAAGCTTTCTTT. As protein: CASSQGRSSEAFF.

The chain carries TRBV10-3 and TRBJ1-1, with D uncertain. Trimming removed 6 bases from V and 0 bases from J, with 14 bases in between. The CDR3 totals 15 residues. Germline assignment: CDR1 ENHRY and CDR2 SYGVKD. The CDR3 nucleotides are TGTGCCATCAGGGAGGCGCCAGGATTGAACACTGAAGCTTTCTTT. Its protein product is CAIREAPGLNTEAFF.

This chain links TRBV5-1 with TRBJ2-7; tentative D call: TRBD1 (7 bases). V lost 1 base to trimming and J lost 5 bases, with 10 bases between them. CDR1 and CDR2 from the germline V gene are SGHRS and YFSETQ. The CDR3 totals 13 residues. The CDR3 nucleotides are TGCGCCAGCAGCTTGCAGGGGGGAAACGAGCAGTACTTC. It is translated as CASSLQGGNEQYF.

The chain joins TRBV19 to TRBJ2-7; 9 bases are a match to TRBD1. CDR1 and CDR2 (germline): LNHDA, SQIVND (reference sequence). Trimming at V came to 5 bases and at J to 2 bases, leaving 7 bases not matched to a gene. This CDR3 contains 15 residues. The CDR3 is CASSAGQGWAYEQYF. CDR3 nucleotides: TGTGCCAGTAGTGCCGGACAGGGGTGGGCCTACGAGCAGTACTTC.